This TCR beta chain was captured by sequencing in a study of blood T cell repertoires in COVID-19. Whole-study context: Spain, Italy and the United States supplied samples that represented acute and convalescent COVID-19. Sources were T cells, B-cell-depleted T cells, or PBMCs; the material itself was cDNA or gDNA.

In the authors' methods: Nucleated cell counts were estimated from reference gene primer amplification. Profiled with immunoSEQ multiplex PCR; TCRdb holds only in-frame clones, not every one. V, J and clone size are taken as reported in that table, and D and trimming were inferred from the DNA itself. The sample holds about 160,000 clones; more than 60% are singletons and the top ten take less than 9.5%. The CDR3 extends over 13 amino acids. Germline V gene data show CDR1 as SGHNT and CDR2 as YYREEE (reference sequence). Between the trimmed V and J ends, which lost 3 bases and 0 bases, there was a span of 7 bases.

The sequenced material came from peripheral blood. The chain recombines TRBV5-4 with TRBJ2-7; perhaps TRBD1 as D (6 bases). The sequence was collected from a man aged 55 to 69 with acute or convalescent COVID-19. CDR3 protein: CASSWGHSYEQYF. Written as DNA, the CDR3 is TGTGCCAGCAGCTGGGGACACTCCTACGAGCAGTACTTC.